This T cell receptor beta chain was sequenced in a study of radiation and T cells in renal cell carcinoma. Whole-study results and caveats: In blood, top tumor clones expanded by 2 weeks, shrinking by 4.

Regarding this clone: What it recognizes is unknown.

Regarding time point: baseline pretreatment blood. The treatment is: 15 Gy SBRT to primary tumor, nephrectomy 4 weeks later. Clear cell pathology was present in this patient's renal cell carcinoma. Clones were sequenced by immunoSEQ multiplex PCR, and TCRdb holds only the in-frame ones, with some missing. The repertoire holds 130,000 or so clones, with around four fifths as singletons. The sample was blood, taken from a patient whose treatment included radiotherapy and nephrectomy. The source is a woman aged 45 to 65 with renal cell carcinoma.

This chain's CDR3 is CAGRATASYEQYF. CDR3 coding DNA: TGTGCCGGTCGCGCGACAGCCTCCTACGAGCAGTACTTC. The rearrangement joins TRBV7-9 to TRBJ2-7, with D perhaps matching TRBD1 (5 bases). The germline gives CDR1 SEHNR, CDR2 FQNEAQ (reference sequence). Trimming removed 11 bases at V and 0 bases at J, with 14 bases between. This CDR3 is 13 amino acids long.